Listed below are T cell receptor beta chains from one sample, sequenced in a study of response to subunit inactivated influenza vaccine. TCRdb re-analysed the RT-PCR reads in MiXCR, keeping a single row per CDR3 protein. This table holds 650,000 to 850,000 distinct CDR3 sequences, about 15% found once. The source was PBMCs from blood, collected 14 to 15 days before vaccination. These TCRs come from a man between 50 and 59 years old who received an inactivated influenza vaccine. CDR3s include the opening cysteine and the closing phenylalanine or tryptophan. D genes are given only for firm matches. Only part of the rows carry a size: once, few, many, or a class if the clone is expanded.

length	size	V	J	D	CDR3	DNA
14	.	TRBV30	TRBJ2-7	TRBD1	CAWRDRSNSYEQYF	TGTGCCTGGAGGGACAGGAGTAATTCCTACGAGCAGTACTTC
14	.	TRBV27	TRBJ2-7	.	CASSYGAGSYEQYF	TGTGCCAGCAGCTATGGGGCGGGATCCTACGAGCAGTACTTC
16	few	TRBV4-3	TRBJ2-3	.	CASSQDGGPRSDTQYF	TGCGCCAGCAGCCAAGATGGTGGCCCCAGAAGTGATACGCAGTATTTT
16	.	TRBV15	TRBJ2-3	.	CATSRPGLWGGHTQYF	TGTGCCACCAGCAGACCGGGACTGTGGGGAGGTCATACGCAGTATTTT
15	.	TRBV7-9	TRBJ2-5	.	CASSLLQGQRETQYF	TGTGCCAGCAGCTTACTACAGGGCCAGCGGGAGACCCAGTACTTC
15	.	TRBV3-1	TRBJ2-7	TRBD2	CASSQLSGARDEQYF	TGTGCCAGCAGCCAACTTAGCGGGGCCAGGGACGAGCAGTACTTC
15	few	TRBV7-9	TRBJ2-4	.	CASSPETEAKNIQYF	TGTGCCAGCAGCCCGGAGACAGAAGCCAAAAACATTCAGTACTTC
13	.	TRBV7-2	TRBJ2-3	.	CASSSERMYTQYF	TGTGCCAGCAGCAGCGAAAGGATGTATACGCAGTATTTT
18	few	TRBV29-1	TRBJ1-2	.	CSVEDLRGGRMGDYGYTF	TGCAGCGTTGAAGATCTGCGTGGGGGGCGGATGGGTGACTATGGCTACACCTTC
14	many	TRBV15	TRBJ1-5	.	CATSRDRGVLTQHF	TGTGCCACCAGCAGAGATCGGGGGGTTCTGACCCAGCATTTT
13	many	TRBV9	TRBJ1-1	.	CASSASPNTEAFF	TGTGCCAGCAGCGCTTCCCCGAACACTGAAGCTTTCTTT
17	.	TRBV4-1	TRBJ1-2	.	CASSQDRGVRGNYGYTF	TGCGCCAGCAGCCAAGATAGGGGGGTTAGAGGGAACTATGGCTACACCTTC
13	few	TRBV29-1	TRBJ2-2	.	CSGLWGATGELFF	TGCAGCGGCTTGTGGGGGGCCACCGGGGAGCTGTTTTTT
14	.	TRBV10-2	TRBJ2-1	.	CASSAIGSLNEQFF	TGCGCCAGCAGTGCGATTGGGTCCCTCAATGAGCAGTTCTTC
16	few	TRBV5-1	TRBJ2-3	.	CASSLANLYRGDTQYF	TGCGCCAGCAGCTTGGCCAATTTATACCGTGGGGATACGCAGTATTTT
15	few	TRBV28	TRBJ2-1	.	CASSPGGRTYNEQFF	TGTGCCAGCAGTCCTGGTGGTAGGACCTACAATGAGCAGTTCTTC
14	.	TRBV24-1	TRBJ2-2	.	CATRGDTNTGELFF	TGTGCCACCAGAGGGGACACCAACACCGGGGAGCTGTTTTTT
19	.	TRBV28	TRBJ2-2	TRBD2	CASSSPEPSGGRATGELFF	TGTGCCAGCAGTTCTCCGGAGCCCTCCGGCGGGAGGGCCACCGGGGAGCTGTTTTTT
16	.	TRBV7-9	TRBJ1-2	.	CASSPSLEWLNYGYTF	TGTGCCAGCAGCCCATCCCTCGAATGGCTAAACTATGGCTACACCTTC
16	few	TRBV28	TRBJ1-5	.	CASSQDSGLRNQPQHF	TGTGCCAGCAGCCAAGACAGTGGCCTTCGCAATCAGCCCCAGCATTTT